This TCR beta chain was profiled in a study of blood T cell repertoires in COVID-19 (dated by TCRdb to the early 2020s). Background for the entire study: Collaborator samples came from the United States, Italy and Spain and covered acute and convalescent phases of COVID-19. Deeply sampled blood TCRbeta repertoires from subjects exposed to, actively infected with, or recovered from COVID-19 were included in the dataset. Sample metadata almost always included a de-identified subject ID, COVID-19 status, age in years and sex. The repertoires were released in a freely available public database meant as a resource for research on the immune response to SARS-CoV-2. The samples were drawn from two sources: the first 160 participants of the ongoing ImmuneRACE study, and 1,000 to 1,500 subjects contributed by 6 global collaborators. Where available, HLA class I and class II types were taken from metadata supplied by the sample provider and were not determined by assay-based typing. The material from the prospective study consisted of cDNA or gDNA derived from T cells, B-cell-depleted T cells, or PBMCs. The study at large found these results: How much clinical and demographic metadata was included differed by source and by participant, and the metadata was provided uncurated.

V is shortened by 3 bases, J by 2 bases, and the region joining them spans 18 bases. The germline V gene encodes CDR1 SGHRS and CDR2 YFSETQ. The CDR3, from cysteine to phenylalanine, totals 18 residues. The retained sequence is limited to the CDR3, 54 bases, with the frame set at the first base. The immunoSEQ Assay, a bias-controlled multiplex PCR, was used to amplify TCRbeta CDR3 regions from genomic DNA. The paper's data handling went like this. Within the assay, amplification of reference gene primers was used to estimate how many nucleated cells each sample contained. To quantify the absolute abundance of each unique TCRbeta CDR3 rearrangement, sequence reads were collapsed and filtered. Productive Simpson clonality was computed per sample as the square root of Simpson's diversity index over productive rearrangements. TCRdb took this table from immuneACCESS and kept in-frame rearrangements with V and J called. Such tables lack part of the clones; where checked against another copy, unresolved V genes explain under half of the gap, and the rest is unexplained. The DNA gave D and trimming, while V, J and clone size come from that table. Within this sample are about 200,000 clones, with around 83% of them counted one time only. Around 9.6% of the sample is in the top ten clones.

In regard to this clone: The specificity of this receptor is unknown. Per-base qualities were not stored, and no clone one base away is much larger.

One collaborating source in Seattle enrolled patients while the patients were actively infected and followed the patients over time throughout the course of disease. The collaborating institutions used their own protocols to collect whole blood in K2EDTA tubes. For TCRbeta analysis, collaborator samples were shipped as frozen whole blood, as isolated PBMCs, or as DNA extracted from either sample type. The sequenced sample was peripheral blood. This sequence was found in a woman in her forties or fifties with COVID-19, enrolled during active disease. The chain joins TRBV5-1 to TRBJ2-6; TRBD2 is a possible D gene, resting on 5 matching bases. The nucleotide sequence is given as TGCGCCAGCAGCTCCAAGGGCCGGGAAGAAGCTGGGGCCAACGTCCTGACTTTC. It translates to CASSSKGREEAGANVLTF. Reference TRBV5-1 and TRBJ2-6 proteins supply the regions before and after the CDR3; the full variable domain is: KAGVTQTPRYLIKTRGQQVTLSCSPISGHRSVSWYQQTPGQGLQFLFEYFSETQRNKGNFPGRFSGRQFSNSRSEMNVSTLELGDSALYLCASSSKGREEAGANVLTFGAGSRLTVL.